By proportion, the clone carrying this TCR beta chain is medium-sized. Its antigen is still unknown. Trimming took off 2 bases at V and 4 bases at J, with 8 bases between the two ends. The CDR3 sequence is 13 residues long. Naive CD4+ cells had CD25+ Tregs removed. Notes on the study in general: Tumor-infiltrating Treg TCR alpha and beta sequences overlapped most with tumor naive CD4+ T cells, then blood naive.

TRBV12-4/TRBJ1-2 clonotypes were amplified with adaptor-ligated barcode primers. TCRdb reanalysed the multiplex PCR reads using MiXCR and keeps one entry per CDR3 protein. Here the sample spans more than 1,500 distinct CDR3 sequences, roughly 1.3% being singletons. The chain joins TRBV12-3 or TRBV12-4 to TRBJ1-2; TRBD1 might be the D (6 bases). The receptor's source is a female donor with breast cancer. The sequenced sample consisted of naive CD4+ T cells sorted from blood. Subset described: naive CD4+ T cells, CD4+CD45RA+CD25-. The CDR3 DNA sequence: TGTGCCAGCAGTTTACCACAGGGCTATGGCTACACCTTC. Translated: CASSLPQGYGYTF.